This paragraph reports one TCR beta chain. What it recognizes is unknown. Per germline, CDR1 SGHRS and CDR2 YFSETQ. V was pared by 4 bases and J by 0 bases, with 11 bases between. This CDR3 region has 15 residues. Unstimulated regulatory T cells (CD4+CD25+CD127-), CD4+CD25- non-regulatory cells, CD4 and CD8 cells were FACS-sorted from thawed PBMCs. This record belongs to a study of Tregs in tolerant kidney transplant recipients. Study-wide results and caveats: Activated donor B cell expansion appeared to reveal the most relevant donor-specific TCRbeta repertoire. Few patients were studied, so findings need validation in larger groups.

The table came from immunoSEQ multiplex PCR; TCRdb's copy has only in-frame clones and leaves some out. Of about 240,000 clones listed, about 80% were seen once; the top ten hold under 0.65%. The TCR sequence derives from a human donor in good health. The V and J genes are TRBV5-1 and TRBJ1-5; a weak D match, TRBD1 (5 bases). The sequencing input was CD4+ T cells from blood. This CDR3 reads CASSPGVNSNQPQHF. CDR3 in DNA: TGCGCCAGCAGCCCGGGGGTAAATAGCAATCAGCCCCAGCATTTT.